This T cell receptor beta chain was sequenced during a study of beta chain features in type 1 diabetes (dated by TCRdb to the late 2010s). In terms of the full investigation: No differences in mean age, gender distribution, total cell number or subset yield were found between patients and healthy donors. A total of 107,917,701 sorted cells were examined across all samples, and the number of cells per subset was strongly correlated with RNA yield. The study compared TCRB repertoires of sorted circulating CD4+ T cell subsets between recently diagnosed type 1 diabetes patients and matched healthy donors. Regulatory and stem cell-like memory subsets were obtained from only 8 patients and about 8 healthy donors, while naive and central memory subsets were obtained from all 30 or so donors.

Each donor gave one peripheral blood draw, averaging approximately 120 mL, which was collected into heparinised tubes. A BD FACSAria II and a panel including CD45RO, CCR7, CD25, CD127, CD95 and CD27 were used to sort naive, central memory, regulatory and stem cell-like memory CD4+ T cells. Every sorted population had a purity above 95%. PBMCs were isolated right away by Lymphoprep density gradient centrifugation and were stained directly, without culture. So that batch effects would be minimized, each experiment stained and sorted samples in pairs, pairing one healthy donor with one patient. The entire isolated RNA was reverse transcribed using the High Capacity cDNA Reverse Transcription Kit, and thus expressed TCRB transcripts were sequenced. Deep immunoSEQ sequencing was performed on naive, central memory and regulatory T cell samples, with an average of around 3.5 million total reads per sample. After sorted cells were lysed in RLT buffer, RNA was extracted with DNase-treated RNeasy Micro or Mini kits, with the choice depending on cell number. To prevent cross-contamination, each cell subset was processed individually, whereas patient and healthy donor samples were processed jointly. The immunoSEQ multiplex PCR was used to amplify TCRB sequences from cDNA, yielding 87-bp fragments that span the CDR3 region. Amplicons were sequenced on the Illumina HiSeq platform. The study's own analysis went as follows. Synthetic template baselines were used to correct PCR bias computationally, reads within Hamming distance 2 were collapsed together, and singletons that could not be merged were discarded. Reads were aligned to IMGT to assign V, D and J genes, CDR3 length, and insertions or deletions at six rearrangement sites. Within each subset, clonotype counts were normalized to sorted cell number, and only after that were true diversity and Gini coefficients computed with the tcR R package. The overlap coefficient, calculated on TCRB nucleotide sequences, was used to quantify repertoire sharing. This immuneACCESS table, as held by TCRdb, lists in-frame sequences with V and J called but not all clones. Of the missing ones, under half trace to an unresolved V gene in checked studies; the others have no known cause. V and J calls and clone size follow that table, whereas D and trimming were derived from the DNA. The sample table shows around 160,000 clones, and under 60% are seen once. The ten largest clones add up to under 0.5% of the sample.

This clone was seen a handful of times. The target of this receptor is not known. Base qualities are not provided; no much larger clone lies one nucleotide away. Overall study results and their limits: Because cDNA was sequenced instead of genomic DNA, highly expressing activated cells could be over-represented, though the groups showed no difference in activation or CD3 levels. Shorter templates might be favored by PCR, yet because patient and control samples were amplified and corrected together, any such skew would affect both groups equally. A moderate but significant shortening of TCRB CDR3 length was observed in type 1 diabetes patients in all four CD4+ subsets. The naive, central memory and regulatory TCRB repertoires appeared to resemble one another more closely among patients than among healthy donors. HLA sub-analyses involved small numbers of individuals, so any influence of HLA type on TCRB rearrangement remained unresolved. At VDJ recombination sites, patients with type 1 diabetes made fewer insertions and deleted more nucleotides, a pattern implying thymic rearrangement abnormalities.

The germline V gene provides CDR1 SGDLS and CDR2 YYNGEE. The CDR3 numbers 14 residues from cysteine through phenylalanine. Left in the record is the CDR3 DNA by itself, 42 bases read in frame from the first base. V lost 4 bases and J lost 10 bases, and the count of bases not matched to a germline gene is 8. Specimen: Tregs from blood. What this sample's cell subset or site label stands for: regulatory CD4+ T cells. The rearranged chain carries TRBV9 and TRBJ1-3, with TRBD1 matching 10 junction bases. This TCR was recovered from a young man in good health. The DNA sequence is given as TGTGCCAGCAGCCCACGACAGGGGGCAGGGACCATATATTTT. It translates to CASSPRQGAGTIYF.